The entry that follows covers one T cell receptor (beta chain) sequence. Its antigen is unknown. Base qualities were left out, and no much larger clone turns up one base away. The sample is drawn from a study of T cells in lung cancer brain metastases (dated by TCRdb to the late 2010s). At the level of the whole study: About 85% of the roughly 20 patients had a history of tobacco use, with a median of approximately 36 pack-years. Of the approximately 21 patients, about 18 received no interval therapy between resection of the primary and resection of the metastasis. The primary and brain metastasis specimens were acquired a median of roughly 46 weeks apart. The study compared TCR beta CDR3 repertoires of fully resected primary non-small cell lung cancers with those of paired brain metastases. The cohort comprised some 20 patients contributing some 40 specimens, one primary lung lesion and one brain metastasis each. The median age of the patients at first diagnosis was around 60 years, and the group included 8 or 9 males and about eleven females. Primary and metastatic specimens both had an average DNA integrity number of around 4, with no significant difference between the two sites.

The cysteine opens and the phenylalanine closes a CDR3 of 11 amino acids. The kept DNA is CDR3 alone, 33 bases in frame from the first base. V loses 10 bases of germline sequence and J loses 6 bases, and the interval between the two ends is 13 bases. The CDR1 and CDR2 encoded by the germline V gene are SNHLY and FYNNEI. Patients had resection either for delayed recurrence of a solitary brain metastasis or for synchronous oligometastatic disease. Patients with a history of multiple malignancies were excluded so that cancers other than NSCLC would not be included. Tumor areas were macrodissected from roughly 5 deparaffinized around 10 um unstained sections, using marked H&E slides as a guide. Every specimen was formalin-fixed and paraffin-embedded (FFPE). The AllPrep DNA/RNA FFPE Kit was used to extract genomic DNA. Each sample received about 2 to 5.5 ug of genomic DNA as input, and the DNA input was kept equal within each pair of samples. TCR beta libraries were constructed with the immunoSEQ hsTCRbeta Kit, which uses multiplexed V and J gene primers in two PCR steps. Pooled libraries, together with positive and negative controls, were sequenced on an Illumina MiSeq with a 100-cycle paired-end protocol. The source study handled its data this way. The immunoSEQ vendor processed the raw data into normalized, annotated TCR beta repertoire reports. Richness was counted as unique clones by nucleotide sequence, and total richness was extrapolated with the iChao1 and Efron-Thisted estimators. Paired lesions were characterized and compared using Pielou's evenness, Simpson's index, top-ten clone proportional abundance, and the Morisita overlap index. Imported from immuneACCESS, the table was reduced by TCRdb to in-frame sequences with V and J called. These copies leave out some clones; in studies compared against another copy, an unresolved V gene accounts for under half, and the cause of the remainder is not known. That table gives V, J and clone size, and the DNA gave D and trimming. The sample has 3,900 or so clones on record, approximately 90% of them singletons. Over 6.5% of the sample is taken by the ten largest.

Study-wide findings and limitations: Significantly fewer unique productive clones were found in brain metastases than in paired primaries (median around 1,400 versus 4,600). Retrieval of the complete infiltrating T cell repertoire may have been prevented by DNA fragmentation in FFPE samples. It was not possible to control for the effects of preoperative corticosteroids on T cell infiltration in brain metastases. Most clones were lesion-specific, with limited overlap between paired lesions (mean Morisita index approximately 0.21). The ten most abundant clones accounted for a significantly larger fraction of the repertoire in brain metastases than in primaries, which suggests clonal expansion.

Sample: tumor tissue from the primary lung tumor. What the cell subset or site label conveys for this sample: primary lung cancer lesion. The sequence joins TRBV2 to TRBJ2-7; the D gene lacks a confident call. The sequence was obtained from a man between 60 and 75 years old with non-small cell lung cancer. Read as DNA, the sequence is TGTGCCAACATAAGGGTCGCCGAGCAGTACTTC. Translation gives CANIRVAEQYF. When the CDR3 is completed using the reference TRBV2 and TRBJ2-7 genes on either side, the full variable domain is EPEVTQTPSHQVTQMGQEVILRCVPISNHLYFYWYRQILGQKVEFLVSFYNNEISEKSEIFDDQFSVERPDGSNFTLKIRSTKLEDSAMYFCANIRVAEQYFGPGTRLTVT.